The 12 T cell receptor beta chains presented below share a single source sample, sequenced in a study of blood T cell repertoires in COVID-19. Sequencing was performed with immunoSEQ multiplex PCR; in TCRdb, only in-frame clones are kept and a portion is missing. The sample consists of approximately 260,000 clones, 70% to 85% of them appearing once. The sample taken for sequencing was peripheral blood. The source is a woman of 80 years or more with active or convalescent COVID-19.

The CDR3 protein is CASSFEGHSNQPQHF. CDR3 bases: TGTGCCAGCAGTTTTGAGGGCCATAGCAATCAGCCCCAGCATTTT. The V gene is TRBV27, the J gene TRBJ1-5; D remains ambiguous. Trimming cost V 3 bases and J 0 bases, with 9 bases left between them. The germline V gene has CDR1 MNHEY and CDR2 SMNVEV (reference sequence). The CDR3 has 15 residues.

The chain joins TRBV2 to TRBJ1-5; possible D gene TRBD1, 5 bases. The germline gives CDR1 SNHLY, CDR2 FYNNEI. Trimming removed 8 bases at V and 2 bases at J, with 16 bases between. CDR3 length: 15 amino acids. This CDR3 is CASVREGMGNQPQHF. CDR3 coding DNA: TGTGCCAGCGTTAGGGAGGGGATGGGCAATCAGCCCCAGCATTTT. Combining the CDR3 with reference TRBV2 and TRBJ1-5 gives the whole variable domain EPEVTQTPSHQVTQMGQEVILRCVPISNHLYFYWYRQILGQKVEFLVSFYNNEISEKSEIFDDQFSVERPDGSNFTLKIRSTKLEDSAMYFCASVREGMGNQPQHFGDGTRLSIL.

The chain has TRBV27 and TRBJ1-5; TRBD1 matches at 7 bases. The V and J ends lost 5 bases and 2 bases, in that order; junction bases with no gene match: 9. The CDR3 covers 16 residues. Looked up from germline, CDR1 is MNHEY and CDR2 is SMNVEV (reference sequence). The CDR3 DNA is TGTGCCAGCAGTATGGGGACAGCCCGGCGCAATCAGCCCCAGCATTTT. It specifies CASSMGTARRNQPQHF.

The J gene is TRBJ2-3, the V gene TRBV10-2, with no clear D. The CDR3 spans 11 residues. CDR1 is WSHSY, CDR2 SAAADI, per germline. Trimming shortened V by 5 bases and J by 9 bases, and 9 bases separated the two germline ends. The CDR3 DNA reads TGCGCCAGCAGTATAGAATTAACGCAGTATTTT. Its translation: CASSIELTQYF.

This clone was picked up one time. The CDR3 nucleotides are TGTGCCAGCAGCTTGGGGGGGTACGCTAGCGGGAGTTACGAGCAGTACTTC. Its translation is CASSLGGYASGSYEQYF. The chain recombines TRBV7-8 with TRBJ2-7, with 10 bases fitting TRBD2. The CDR3 totals 17 residues. V dropped 3 bases and J dropped 4; count of bases not matched to a gene: 12. The germline V gene encodes CDR1 SGHVS and CDR2 FQNEAQ.

The chain uses TRBV5-1 and TRBJ1-5, with TRBD1 identical over 7 bases. The CDR3 length is 16 residues. Germline lookup yields CDR1 SGHRS and CDR2 YFSETQ. The V and J ends lost 4 bases and 3 bases, in that order; junction bases with no gene match: 10. Written as DNA, the CDR3 is TGCGCCAGCAGCCCTGGGGCCGGGACAGCCAATCAGCCCCAGCATTTT. Protein sequence: CASSPGAGTANQPQHF.

The chain has TRBV28 and TRBJ1-4; 9 bases align to TRBD1. This CDR3 is 14 amino acids long. Germline CDR1 MDHEN, CDR2 SYDVKM. V was clipped by 5 bases and J by 6 bases; unmatched bases: 4. The CDR3 DNA follows: TGTGCCAGCAGTCTGACAGGGGGAGATGAAAAACTGTTTTTT. It translates to CASSLTGGDEKLFF.

The chain uses TRBV6-5 and TRBJ1-2, with 7 bases matching TRBD1. CDR3 length: 14 residues. Germline V gene lookup returns CDR1 MNHEY and CDR2 SVGAGI. The J segment lost 4 bases and the V segment lost 0 bases, leaving 2 bases of the junction unmatched. The CDR3 sequence: CASSYSRDSYGYTF. In DNA, the CDR3 is TGTGCCAGCAGTTACTCGCGGGACAGCTATGGCTACACCTTC.

The V call is TRBV5-1, the J call TRBJ1-6; no clear D gene. The V end was cut by 4 bases, the J end by 8 bases, with 10 bases between. This CDR3 is 13 amino acids long. Per the germline V gene, CDR1 is SGHRS and CDR2 is YFSETQ. Here the CDR3 reads CASSPGEDSPLHF. The CDR3 DNA reads TGCGCCAGCAGCCCCGGGGAGGATTCACCCCTCCACTTT.

The chain joins TRBV2 to TRBJ2-7, with a tentative D call TRBD2 (6 bases). CDR1 is SNHLY, CDR2 FYNNEI, per germline. The V gene lost 6 bases and the J gene lost 3 bases, with 15 bases spanning the gap. The CDR3 is 14 residues long. For the CDR3, the DNA is TGTGCCAGCAGGCCCCGGGACTCTTACTACGAGCAGTACTTC. Translation gives CASRPRDSYYEQYF.

J is TRBJ2-7 and V is TRBV28; 9 bases match TRBD1. The CDR3 runs 13 residues. In germline, CDR1 is MDHEN, CDR2 SYDVKM. V shed 6 bases and J 5 bases; nucleotides not matched to a gene: 5. The CDR3 sequence is CASRRTGANEQYF. In nucleotides, the CDR3 is TGTGCCAGCAGGCGGACAGGGGCCAACGAGCAGTACTTC. The full variable domain, completed using reference TRBV28 and TRBJ2-7, is DVKVTQSSRYLVKRTGEKVFLECVQDMDHENMFWYRQDPGLGLRLIYFSYDVKMKEKGDIPEGYSVSREKKERFSLILESASTNQTSMYLCASRRTGANEQYFGPGTRLTVT.

This clone has just a few counts. This chain uses TRBV2 with TRBJ1-2; 8 nucleotides match TRBD1. CDR3 size: 13 residues. Unmatched junction bases numbered 4, after V lost 4 bases and J lost 6 bases. Germline V gene data show CDR1 as SNHLY and CDR2 as FYNNEI. The CDR3 is CASSADRVDGYTF. Here the CDR3 DNA reads TGTGCCAGCAGTGCGGACAGGGTGGATGGCTACACCTTC.